Below are 28 T cell receptor beta chains sequenced from a single sample in a study of T cell responses to AZD1222 COVID-19 vaccine. Assay: immunoSEQ multiplex PCR; the TCRdb copy retains only in-frame clones and omits some. This table holds around 210,000 clones, around 94% found once. The specimen comprised peripheral blood, sampled 28 days after the second dose of the MenACWY control vaccine. The receptors derive from an adult who received the MenACWY meningococcal vaccine as a control.

The chain recombines TRBV15 with TRBJ2-7; D might be TRBD1 (5 bases). Trimming cost V 0 bases and J 3 bases, with 9 bases left between them. CDR3 size: 14 residues. Germline loops: CDR1 LNHNV, CDR2 YYDKDF (reference sequence). CDR3 DNA sequence: TGTGCCACCAGCAGAGAGAGAACAGGCTACGAGCAGTACTTC. This translates into CATSRERTGYEQYF.

The chain recombines TRBV3-1 (or the pseudogene TRBV3-2) with TRBJ1-3; the match to TRBD1 covers 7 bases. From germline, CDR1 is LGHDT and CDR2 YNNKEL (reference sequence). The CDR3 contains 16 residues. The ends lost 0 bases at V and 8 bases at J; junction bases unmatched: 10. The CDR3 sequence is CASSQDLGQVWDTIYF. CDR3 in DNA: TGTGCCAGCAGCCAAGATCTCGGACAGGTATGGGACACCATATATTTT.

The chain uses TRBV28 and TRBJ1-2; D unclear. The CDR3 has 12 amino acids. The V end was cut by 3 bases, the J end by 8 bases, with 10 bases between. CDR1 is MDHEN, CDR2 SYDVKM, per germline. The DNA for the CDR3 is TGTGCCAGCAGTTTGAAGGGTAAGGGCTACACCTTC. Translated, it gives CASSLKGKGYTF.

The chain recombines TRBV28 with TRBJ2-7, with D unclear. CDR3 length: 12 amino acids. The ends were cut back, 5 bases at V and 6 bases at J, with 11 bases in the middle. Germline CDR1 is MDHEN and CDR2 is SYDVKM. The CDR3 spells CASSGNHGEQYF. The DNA of the CDR3 is TGTGCCAGCAGTGGCAACCACGGCGAGCAGTACTTC. The whole variable domain, remainder taken from reference TRBV28 and TRBJ2-7, is DVKVTQSSRYLVKRTGEKVFLECVQDMDHENMFWYRQDPGLGLRLIYFSYDVKMKEKGDIPEGYSVSREKKERFSLILESASTNQTSMYLCASSGNHGEQYFGPGTRLTVT.

Notes on this clone: The conserved final phenylalanine or tryptophan is absent from the CDR3, which likely points to a read error. It is unclear where the CDR3 begins or ends on the DNA, so no DNA is shown, and the CDR3 is as TCRdb lists it. This chain joins TRBV9 and TRBJ2-7; the DNA was not compared with TRBD2, the D call given in the table. The germline V gene has CDR1 SGDLS and CDR2 YYNGEE. The length of the CDR3 is 8 amino acids, counting both ends. The CDR3 sequence: CASSGSVL.

This chain's CDR3 is CASTEGLNSPLHF. The CDR3 DNA sequence: TGTGCCAGCACAGAGGGCCTGAATTCACCCCTCCACTTT. This chain joins TRBV6-5 and TRBJ1-6; D ambiguous. CDR1 is MNHEY and CDR2 is SVGAGI in the germline V gene. The CDR3 extends over 13 amino acids. V was trimmed by 7 bases and J by 7 bases, leaving 11 bases between them.

This chain links TRBV28 with TRBJ2-5; D may match TRBD1 or TRBD2 (6 bases each). This CDR3 comprises 16 residues. V was clipped by 5 bases and J by 9 bases, with 25 bases between them. From germline, CDR1 is MDHEN and CDR2 SYDVKM. The CDR3 DNA sequence: TGTGCCAGCAGTCCCTCCGGGACGGGGGCCGCGGTGCCCCAGTACTTC. Its translation is CASSPSGTGAAVPQYF.

The chain is built from TRBV7-9 and TRBJ2-7; 10 bases match TRBD2. CDR1 is SEHNR and CDR2 is FQNEAQ in the germline V gene (reference sequence). The V segment lost 8 bases and the J segment 2 bases; nucleotides outside the gene matches: 3. The CDR3 loop spans 13 amino acids. DNA of the CDR3: TGTGCCAGCGAGCGGGAGGGCCCCTACGAGCAGTACTTC. It yields the protein CASEREGPYEQYF.

The chain is built from TRBV5-1 and TRBJ2-3, with 13 bases aligning to TRBD2. Losses at the gene ends were 2 bases for V and 5 bases for J; bases not matched to a gene: 8. Germline V lookup: CDR1 SGHRS, CDR2 YFSETQ. The CDR3 is made up of 17 amino acids. This CDR3 reads CASSFLTSGGAGDTQYF. In DNA form, the CDR3 reads TGCGCCAGCAGCTTTCTCACTAGCGGGGGGGCTGGAGATACGCAGTATTTT.

The gene calls are TRBV15 and TRBJ2-2; D might be TRBD1 (6 bases). Trimming took 0 bases from V and 9 from J, leaving 17 bases between them. The CDR3 consists of 16 residues. CDR1 is LNHNV and CDR2 is YYDKDF in the germline V gene (reference sequence). In DNA, the CDR3 is TGTGCCACCAGCAGAGATCCAGGGGCCATCCTTAGGGAGCTGTTTTTT. Its translation is CATSRDPGAILRELFF.

The gene calls are TRBV28 and TRBJ2-7, with D tentatively TRBD1 (5 bases). The CDR3 length is 13 residues. The germline gives CDR1 MDHEN, CDR2 SYDVKM. The V and J ends lost 8 bases and 3 bases respectively, with 14 bases between them. The CDR3 DNA sequence: TGTGCCAGCTCCTACCAGGGTGTCTACGAGCAGTACTTC. Translation: CASSYQGVYEQYF.

V usage is TRBV5-4 and J usage is TRBJ2-7; 9 bases agree with TRBD2. Unmatched junction bases numbered 5, after V lost 1 base and J lost 3 bases. Per germline, CDR1 SGHNT and CDR2 YYREEE (reference sequence). The CDR3 loop spans 15 amino acids. The CDR3 bases are TGTGCCAGCAGCTTGTACGGTAGCGGGAGCTACGAGCAGTACTTC. Its translation: CASSLYGSGSYEQYF.

The genes are TRBV27 and TRBJ1-2; TRBD1 is a possible D gene (6 bases). Germline V gene sequence: CDR1 MNHEY, CDR2 SMNVEV (reference sequence). This CDR3 has 14 amino acids. Trimming took 4 bases from V and 2 from J, leaving 11 bases between them. The DNA for the CDR3 is TGTGCCAGCAGTTCAGGGGCAGGCAACTATGGCTACACCTTC. Translation gives CASSSGAGNYGYTF.

The DNA for the CDR3 is TGTGCCAGCAGCTTTCGATCGGGTCAGCCCCAGCATTTT. It yields the protein CASSFRSGQPQHF. This rearrangement joins TRBV7-2 to TRBJ1-5, with D unclear. Trimming cost V 3 bases and J 6 bases, with 9 bases left between them. Germline lookup yields CDR1 SGHTA and CDR2 FQGNSA. The CDR3 length is 13 residues.

The chain combines TRBV2 with TRBJ1-4, with D maybe TRBD1 (5 bases). The V gene lost 6 bases and the J gene lost 3 bases, with 11 bases spanning the gap. CDR1 SNHLY and CDR2 FYNNEI come from the germline V gene. This CDR3 is 14 amino acids long. CDR3 protein: CASRRGDPNEKLFF. In DNA form, the CDR3 reads TGTGCCAGCAGGAGAGGGGATCCTAATGAAAAACTGTTTTTT.

The chain couples TRBV4-2 to TRBJ1-1, with D maybe TRBD1 (6 bases). From germline, CDR1 is LGHNA and CDR2 YNFKEQ. V lost 0 bases to trimming and J lost 1 base, with 12 bases between them. This CDR3 is built from 16 residues. This CDR3 reads CASSQDHGGANTEAFF. CDR3 bases: TGTGCCAGCAGCCAAGATCATGGGGGCGCGAACACTGAAGCTTTCTTT.

The chain carries TRBV13 and TRBJ2-4; TRBD2 matches 14 bases. CDR1 is PRHDT, CDR2 FYEKMQ, per germline (reference sequence). CDR3 length equals 20 residues. V lost 3 bases to trimming and J lost 0 bases; unmatched junction nucleotides: 10. CDR3 sequence reads: CASSLTGTSGGSIAKNIQYF. As DNA, the CDR3 is TGTGCCAGCAGCTTGACCGGGACTAGCGGGGGTAGTATAGCCAAAAACATTCAGTACTTC. The full variable domain, rest sourced from reference TRBV13 and TRBJ2-4, is AAGVIQSPRHLIKEKRETATLKCYPIPRHDTVYWYQQGPGQDPQFLISFYEKMQSDKGSIPDRFSAQQFSDYHSELNMSSLELGDSALYFCASSLTGTSGGSIAKNIQYFGAGTRLSVL.

This chain joins TRBV5-1 and TRBJ2-5, with no clear D. Per the germline V gene, CDR1 is SGHRS and CDR2 is YFSETQ. Trimming cost V 0 bases and J 0 bases, with 9 bases left between them. This CDR3 has 15 residues. The CDR3 sequence: CASSLAVGYQETQYF. The CDR3 DNA reads as TGCGCCAGCAGCTTGGCCGTTGGTTACCAAGAGACCCAGTACTTC.

V and J are TRBV13 and TRBJ2-5; 9 bases match TRBD1. CDR1 is PRHDT and CDR2 is FYEKMQ in the germline V gene (reference sequence). The ends lost 2 bases at V and 3 bases at J; junction bases unmatched: 1. The CDR3 runs to 14 residues. CDR3 residues: CASSLRTGEETQYF. DNA of the CDR3: TGTGCCAGCAGCTTAAGGACAGGGGAAGAGACCCAGTACTTC.

The chain has TRBV5-1 and TRBJ1-4; 10 bases map to TRBD1. Trimming cost V 4 bases and J 5 bases; bases outside gene matches: 5. CDR1 and CDR2 from the germline V gene are SGHRS and YFSETQ. The CDR3 has 15 amino acids. For the CDR3, the DNA is TGCGCCAGCAGCACCATGGGACAGGGGAATGAAAAACTGTTTTTT. Encoded protein: CASSTMGQGNEKLFF.

The chain uses TRBV5-6 and TRBJ2-7; 8 nucleotides agree with TRBD1. Per the germline V gene, CDR1 is SGHDT and CDR2 is YYEEEE. The CDR3 sequence is 14 residues long. After removal of 4 bases from V and 3 bases from J, the junction contained 6 bases not matched to a gene. The CDR3 is CASSLGQGRYEQYF. CDR3 DNA: TGTGCCAGCAGCCTAGGACAGGGCCGCTACGAGCAGTACTTC. Supplemented by reference TRBV5-6 and TRBJ2-7, the full variable domain reads DAGVTQSPTHLIKTRGQQVTLRCSPKSGHDTVSWYQQALGQGPQFIFQYYEEEERQRGNFPDRFSGHQFPNYSSELNVNALLLGDSALYLCASSLGQGRYEQYFGPGTRLTVT.

The V and J genes are TRBV25-1 and TRBJ1-1, with D tentatively TRBD1 (5 bases). V gave up 2 bases and J gave up 1 base, with 8 bases separating them. The CDR3 has 14 amino acids. Germline CDR1 is MGHDK and CDR2 is SYGVNS. Here the CDR3 DNA reads TGTGCCAGCAGTGAAGGGGGGGGGAACACTGAAGCTTTCTTT. This translates into CASSEGGGNTEAFF.

The genes are TRBV20-1 and TRBJ2-5; D is possibly TRBD2 (7 bases). Germline CDR1 and CDR2: DFQATT and SNEGSKA (reference sequence). The CDR3 loop spans 20 amino acids. Trimming pared 3 bases from V and 1 base from J, leaving 30 bases between. CDR3 loop: CSASILPGHKGGGGQETQYF. The DNA for the CDR3 is TGCAGTGCTAGTATCCTCCCGGGACACAAGGGAGGGGGTGGCCAAGAGACCCAGTACTTC.

This sequence joins TRBV3-1 (or the pseudogene TRBV3-2) and TRBJ1-1; D is unclear. V lost 1 base and J lost 5, with 8 bases in between. Germline V gives CDR1 LGHDT, CDR2 YNNKEL (reference sequence). This CDR3 is 13 amino acids long. The CDR3 protein is CASSQGQVTEAFF. CDR3 in DNA: TGTGCCAGCAGCCAAGGGCAGGTTACTGAAGCTTTCTTT.

The chain has TRBV11-2 and TRBJ2-7; 12 bases are shared with TRBD2. J lost 7 bases, V lost 1 base, and 8 bases had no gene match. Germline V gene sequence: CDR1 SGHAT, CDR2 FQNNGV. This CDR3 has 16 residues. For the CDR3, the DNA is TGTGCCAGCAGCTTAGGACTAGCGGGGGCCCTTGGGGAGCAGTACTTC. Amino acids: CASSLGLAGALGEQYF. Using reference TRBV11-2 and TRBJ2-7 for the parts outside the CDR3, the full variable domain is EAGVAQSPRYKIIEKRQSVAFWCNPISGHATLYWYQQILGQGPKLLIQFQNNGVVDDSQLPKDRFSAERLKGVDSTLKIQPAKLEDSAVYLCASSLGLAGALGEQYFGPGTRLTVT.

V usage is TRBV21-1 and J usage is TRBJ2-5; no check of the table's D call, TRBD2, against the DNA was made. TRBV21-1 is shown as a pseudogene. The CDR3 covers 19 residues. CDR3: CASSKKRRSTQSRQETQYF. CDR3 in DNA: TGTGCCAGCAGCAAAAAGCGAAGGTCGACCCAATCAAGACAAGAGACCCAGTACTTC.

The rearrangement joins TRBV28 to TRBJ2-1; a possible D gene is TRBD2 (6 bases). Germline loops: CDR1 MDHEN, CDR2 SYDVKM. The CDR3 has 14 residues. Trimming took off 6 bases at V and 3 bases at J, with 12 bases between the two ends. CDR3 residues: CASRLRRDYNEQFF. The CDR3 nucleotides read TGTGCCAGCAGGCTTAGGCGGGACTACAATGAGCAGTTCTTC.

The chain uses TRBV3-1 (or the pseudogene TRBV3-2) and TRBJ1-4, with D hard to call. CDR3 length: 17 amino acids. V was trimmed by 1 base and J by 7 bases, leaving 19 bases between them. In germline, CDR1 is LGHDT, CDR2 YNNKEL (reference sequence). The CDR3 region has the DNA TGTGCCAGCAGCCAAGTCGCGCTCGTCCAGGAGGTTGAAAAACTGTTTTTT. It specifies CASSQVALVQEVEKLFF.